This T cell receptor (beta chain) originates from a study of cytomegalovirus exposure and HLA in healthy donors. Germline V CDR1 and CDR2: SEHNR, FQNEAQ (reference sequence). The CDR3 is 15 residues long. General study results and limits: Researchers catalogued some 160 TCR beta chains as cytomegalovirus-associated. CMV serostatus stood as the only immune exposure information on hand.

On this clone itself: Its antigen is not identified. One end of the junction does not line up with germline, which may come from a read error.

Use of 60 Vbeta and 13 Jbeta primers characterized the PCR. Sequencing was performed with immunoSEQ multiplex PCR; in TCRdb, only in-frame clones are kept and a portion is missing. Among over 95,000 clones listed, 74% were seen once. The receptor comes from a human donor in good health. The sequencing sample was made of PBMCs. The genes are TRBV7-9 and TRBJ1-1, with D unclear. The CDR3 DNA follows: TGTTCCAGCAGCTTAGGTGCCCGGGAGAGGACTGAAGCTTTCTTT. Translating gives CSSSLGARERTEAFF.